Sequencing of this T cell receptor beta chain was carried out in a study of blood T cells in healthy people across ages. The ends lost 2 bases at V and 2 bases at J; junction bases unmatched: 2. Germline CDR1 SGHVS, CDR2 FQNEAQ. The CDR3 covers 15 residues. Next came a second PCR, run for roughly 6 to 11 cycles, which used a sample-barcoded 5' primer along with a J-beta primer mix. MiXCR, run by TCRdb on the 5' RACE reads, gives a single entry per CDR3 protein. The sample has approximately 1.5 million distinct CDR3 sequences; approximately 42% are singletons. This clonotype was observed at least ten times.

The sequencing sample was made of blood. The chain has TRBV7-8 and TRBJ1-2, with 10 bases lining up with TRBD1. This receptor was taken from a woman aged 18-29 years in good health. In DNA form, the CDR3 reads TGTGCCAGCAGCTTACTGGGACAGGGGAACTATGGCTACACCTTC. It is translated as CASSLLGQGNYGYTF.